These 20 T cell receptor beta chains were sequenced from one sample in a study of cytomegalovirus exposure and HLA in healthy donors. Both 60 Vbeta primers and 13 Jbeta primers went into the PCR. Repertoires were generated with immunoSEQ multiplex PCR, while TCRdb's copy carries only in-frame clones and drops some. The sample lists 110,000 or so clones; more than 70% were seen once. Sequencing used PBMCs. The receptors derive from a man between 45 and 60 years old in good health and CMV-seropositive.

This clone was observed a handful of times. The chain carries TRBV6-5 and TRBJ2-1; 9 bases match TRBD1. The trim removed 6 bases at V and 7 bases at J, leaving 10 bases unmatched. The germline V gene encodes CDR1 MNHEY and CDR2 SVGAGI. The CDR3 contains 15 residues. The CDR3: CASSLTGGDLNEQFF. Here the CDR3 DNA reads TGTGCCAGCAGCCTTACAGGGGGCGACCTAAATGAGCAGTTCTTC.

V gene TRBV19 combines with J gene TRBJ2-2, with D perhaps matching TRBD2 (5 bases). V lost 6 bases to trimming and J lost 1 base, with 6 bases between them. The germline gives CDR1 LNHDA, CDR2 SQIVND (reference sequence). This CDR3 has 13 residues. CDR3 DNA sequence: TGTGCCAGTAGGGACTTGAACACCGGGGAGCTGTTTTTT. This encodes CASRDLNTGELFF.

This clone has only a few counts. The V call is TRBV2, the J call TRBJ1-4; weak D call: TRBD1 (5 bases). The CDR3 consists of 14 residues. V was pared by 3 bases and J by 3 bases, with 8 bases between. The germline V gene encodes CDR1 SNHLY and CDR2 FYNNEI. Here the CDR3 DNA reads TGTGCCAGCAGTGAGGAGGGGTCTAATGAAAAACTGTTTTTT. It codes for CASSEEGSNEKLFF.

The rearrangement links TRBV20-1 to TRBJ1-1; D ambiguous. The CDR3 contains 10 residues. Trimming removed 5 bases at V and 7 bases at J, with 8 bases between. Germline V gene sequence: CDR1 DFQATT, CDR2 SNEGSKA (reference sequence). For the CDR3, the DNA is TGCAGTGCTCAGAATGTTGAAGCTTTCTTT. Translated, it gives CSAQNVEAFF.

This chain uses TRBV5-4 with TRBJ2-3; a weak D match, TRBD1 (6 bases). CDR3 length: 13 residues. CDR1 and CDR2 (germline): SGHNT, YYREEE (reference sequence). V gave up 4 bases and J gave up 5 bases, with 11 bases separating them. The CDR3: CASSHEGGDTQYF. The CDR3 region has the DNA TGTGCCAGCAGCCACGAAGGGGGAGATACGCAGTATTTT. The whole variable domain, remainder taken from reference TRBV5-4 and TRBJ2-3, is ETGVTQSPTHLIKTRGQQVTLRCSSQSGHNTVSWYQQALGQGPQFIFQYYREEENGRGNFPPRFSGLQFPNYSSELNVNALELDDSALYLCASSHEGGDTQYFGPGTRLTVL.

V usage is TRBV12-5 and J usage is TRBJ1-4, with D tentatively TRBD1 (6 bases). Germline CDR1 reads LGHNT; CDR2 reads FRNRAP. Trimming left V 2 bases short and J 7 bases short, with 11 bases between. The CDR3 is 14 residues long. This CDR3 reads CASGLSPRGEKLFF. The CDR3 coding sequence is TGTGCTAGTGGTTTGAGTCCCAGGGGTGAAAAACTGTTTTTT. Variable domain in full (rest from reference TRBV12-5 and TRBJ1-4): DARVTQTPRHKVTEMGQEVTMRCQPILGHNTVFWYRQTMMQGLELLAYFRNRAPLDDSGMPKDRFSAEMPDATLATLKIQPSEPRDSAVYFCASGLSPRGEKLFFGSGTQLSVL.

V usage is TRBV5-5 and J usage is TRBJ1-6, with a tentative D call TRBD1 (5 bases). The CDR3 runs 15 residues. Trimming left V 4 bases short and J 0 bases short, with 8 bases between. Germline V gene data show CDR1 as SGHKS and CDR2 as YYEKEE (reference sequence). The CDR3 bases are TGTGCCAGCAGCCTCAGGGACTCCTATAATTCACCCCTCCACTTT. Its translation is CASSLRDSYNSPLHF.

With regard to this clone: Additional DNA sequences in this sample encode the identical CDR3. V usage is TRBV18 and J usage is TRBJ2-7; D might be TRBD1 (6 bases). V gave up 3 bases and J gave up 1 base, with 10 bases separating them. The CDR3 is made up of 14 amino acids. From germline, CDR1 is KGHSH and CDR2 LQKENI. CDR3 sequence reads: CASSPRTDSYEQYF. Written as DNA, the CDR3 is TGTGCCAGCTCACCGAGGACAGATTCCTACGAGCAGTACTTC.

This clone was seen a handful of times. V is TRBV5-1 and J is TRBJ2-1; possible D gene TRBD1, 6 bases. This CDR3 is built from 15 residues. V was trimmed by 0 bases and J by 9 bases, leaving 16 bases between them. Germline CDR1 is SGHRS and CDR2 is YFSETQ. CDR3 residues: CASSLAPQGSGEQFF. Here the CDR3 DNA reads TGCGCCAGCAGCTTGGCGCCACAGGGATCCGGTGAGCAGTTCTTC.

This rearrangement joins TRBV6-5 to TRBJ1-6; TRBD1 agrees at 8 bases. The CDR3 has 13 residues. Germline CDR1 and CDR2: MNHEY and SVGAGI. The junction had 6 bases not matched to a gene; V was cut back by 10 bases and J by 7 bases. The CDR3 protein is CATADRDNSPLHF. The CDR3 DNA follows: TGTGCCACCGCGGACAGGGACAATTCACCCCTCCACTTT.

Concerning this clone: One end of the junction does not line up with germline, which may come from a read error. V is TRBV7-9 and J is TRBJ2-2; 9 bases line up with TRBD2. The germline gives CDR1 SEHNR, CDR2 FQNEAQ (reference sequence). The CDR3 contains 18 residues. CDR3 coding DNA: TGTTCCAGCAGCTTAGGTGATAGCGGGAGCCTCAACACCGGGGAGCTGTTTTTT. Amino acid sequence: CSSSLGDSGSLNTGELFF.

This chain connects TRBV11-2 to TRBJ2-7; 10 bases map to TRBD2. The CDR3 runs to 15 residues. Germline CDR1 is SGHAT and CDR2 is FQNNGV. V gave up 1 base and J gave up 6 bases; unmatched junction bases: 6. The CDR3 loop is CASSLAPAGGLEQYF. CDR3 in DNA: TGTGCCAGCAGCTTAGCTCCAGCGGGGGGGCTCGAGCAGTACTTC.

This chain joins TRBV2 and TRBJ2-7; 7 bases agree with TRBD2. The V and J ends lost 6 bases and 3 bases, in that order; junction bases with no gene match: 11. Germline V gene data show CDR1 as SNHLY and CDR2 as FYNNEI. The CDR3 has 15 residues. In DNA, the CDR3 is TGTGCCAGCAGCCTCACCCGGGACTATCTCTACGAGCAGTACTTC. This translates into CASSLTRDYLYEQYF.

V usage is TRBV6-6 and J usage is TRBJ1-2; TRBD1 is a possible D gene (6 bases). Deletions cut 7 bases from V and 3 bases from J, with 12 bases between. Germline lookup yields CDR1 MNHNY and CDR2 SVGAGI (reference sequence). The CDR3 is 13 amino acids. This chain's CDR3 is CASKGEGYYGYTF. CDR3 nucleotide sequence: TGTGCCAGCAAGGGGGAGGGGTACTATGGCTACACCTTC.

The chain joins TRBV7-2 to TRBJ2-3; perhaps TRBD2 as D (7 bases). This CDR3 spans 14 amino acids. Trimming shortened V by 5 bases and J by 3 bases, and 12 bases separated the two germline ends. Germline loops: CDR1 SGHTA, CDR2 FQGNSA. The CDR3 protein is CASSPGGVTDTQYF. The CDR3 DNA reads TGTGCCAGCAGCCCGGGGGGCGTGACAGATACGCAGTATTTT.

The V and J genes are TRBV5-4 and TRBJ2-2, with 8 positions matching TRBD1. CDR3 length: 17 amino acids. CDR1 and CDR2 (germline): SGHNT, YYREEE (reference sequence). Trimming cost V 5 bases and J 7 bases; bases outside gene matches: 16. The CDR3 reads CASSLRTGTGAIGELFF. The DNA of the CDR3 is TGTGCCAGCAGTTTAAGGACCGGGACAGGCGCTATCGGGGAGCTGTTTTTT.

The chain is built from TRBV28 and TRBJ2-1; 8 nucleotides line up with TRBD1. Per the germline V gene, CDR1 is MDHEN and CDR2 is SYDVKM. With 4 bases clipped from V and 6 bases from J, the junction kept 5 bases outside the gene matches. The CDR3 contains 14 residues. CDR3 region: CASSSRDRFNEQFF. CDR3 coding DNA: TGTGCCAGCAGTTCCCGGGACAGGTTCAATGAGCAGTTCTTC. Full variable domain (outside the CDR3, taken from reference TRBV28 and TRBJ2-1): DVKVTQSSRYLVKRTGEKVFLECVQDMDHENMFWYRQDPGLGLRLIYFSYDVKMKEKGDIPEGYSVSREKKERFSLILESASTNQTSMYLCASSSRDRFNEQFFGPGTRLTVL.

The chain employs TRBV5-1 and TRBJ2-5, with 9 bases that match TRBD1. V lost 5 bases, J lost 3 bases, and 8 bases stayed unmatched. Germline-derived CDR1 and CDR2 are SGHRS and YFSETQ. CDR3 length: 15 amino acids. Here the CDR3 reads CASRRGTGSEETQYF. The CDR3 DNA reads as TGCGCCAGCAGGCGGGGGACAGGGTCTGAAGAGACCCAGTACTTC.

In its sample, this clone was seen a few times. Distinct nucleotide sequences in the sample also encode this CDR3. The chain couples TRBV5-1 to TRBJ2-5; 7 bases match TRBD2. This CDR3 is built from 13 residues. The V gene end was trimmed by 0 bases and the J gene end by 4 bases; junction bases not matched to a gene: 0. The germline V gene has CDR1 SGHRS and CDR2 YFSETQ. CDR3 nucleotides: TGCGCCAGCAGCTTGGGGGGGGGAGAGACCCAGTACTTC. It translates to CASSLGGGETQYF.

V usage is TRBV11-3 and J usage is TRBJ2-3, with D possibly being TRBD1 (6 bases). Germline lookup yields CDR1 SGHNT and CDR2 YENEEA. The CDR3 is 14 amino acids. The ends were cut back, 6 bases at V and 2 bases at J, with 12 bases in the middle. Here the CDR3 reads CASSSGAPTDTQYF. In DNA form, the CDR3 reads TGTGCCAGCAGTTCAGGGGCGCCCACAGATACGCAGTATTTT.